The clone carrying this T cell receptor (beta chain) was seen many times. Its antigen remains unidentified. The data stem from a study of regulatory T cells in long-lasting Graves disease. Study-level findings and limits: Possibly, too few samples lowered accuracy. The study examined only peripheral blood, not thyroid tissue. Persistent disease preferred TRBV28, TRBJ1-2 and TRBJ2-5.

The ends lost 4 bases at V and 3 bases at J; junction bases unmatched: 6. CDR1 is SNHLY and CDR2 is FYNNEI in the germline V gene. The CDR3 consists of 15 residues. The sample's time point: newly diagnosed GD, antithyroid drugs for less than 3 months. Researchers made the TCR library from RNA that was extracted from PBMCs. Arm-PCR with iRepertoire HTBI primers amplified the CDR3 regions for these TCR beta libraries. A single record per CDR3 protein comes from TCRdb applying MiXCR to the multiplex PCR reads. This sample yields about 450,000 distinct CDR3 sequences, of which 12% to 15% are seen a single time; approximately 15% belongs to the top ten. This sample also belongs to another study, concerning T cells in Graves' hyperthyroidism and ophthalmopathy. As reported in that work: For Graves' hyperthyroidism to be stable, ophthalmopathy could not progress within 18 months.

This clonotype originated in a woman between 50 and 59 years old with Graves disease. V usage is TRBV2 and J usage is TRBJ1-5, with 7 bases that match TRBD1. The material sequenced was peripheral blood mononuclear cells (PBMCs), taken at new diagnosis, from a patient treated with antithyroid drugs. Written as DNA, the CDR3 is TGTGCCAGCAGTGGACAGGGCGAGGACAATCAGCCCCAGCATTTT. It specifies CASSGQGEDNQPQHF.